This T cell receptor (beta chain) stems from a study of Ad26.COV2.S vaccination and SARS-CoV-2 variants. Specified treatment: roughly 19 received Ad26.COV2.S at low or high dose, single or two shots; roughly five received placebo; per-sample allocation not given. Day 63 following the first vaccine or placebo injection was when the samples were taken. Boston provided a donor who was an adult aged 18-55 years. An Ad26 vector expressing Wuhan-strain SARS-CoV-2 spike constituted the vaccine. Using immunoSEQ multiplex PCR, the repertoire was profiled, and TCRdb retains in-frame clones only, with some absent. Seen here are around 320,000 clones, just over 85% observed once, and the top ten hold more than 1.5%. The TCR comes from a person aged 18 to 59 who received the Ad26.COV2.S COVID-19 vaccine or a placebo. The sequencing used peripheral blood, collected in a trial of Ad26.COV2.S vaccine versus placebo.

The CDR3 sequence: CASRRGAGNSPLHF. In nucleotides, the CDR3 is TGTGCCTCGAGGAGGGGGGCAGGTAATTCACCCCTCCACTTT. The rearrangement joins TRBV7-9 to TRBJ1-6; a weak D match, TRBD1 (6 bases). V lost 11 bases to trimming and J lost 6 bases, with 17 bases between them. The germline CDR1 and CDR2 sequences are SEHNR and FQNEAQ (reference sequence). The CDR3 is 14 amino acids. Full variable domain (rest looked up from reference TRBV7-9 and TRBJ1-6): DTGVSQNPRHKITKRGQNVTFRCDPISEHNRLYWYRQTLGQGPEFLTYFQNEAQLEKSRLLSDRFSAERPKGSFSTLEIQRTEQGDSAMYLCASRRGAGNSPLHFGNGTRLTVT.